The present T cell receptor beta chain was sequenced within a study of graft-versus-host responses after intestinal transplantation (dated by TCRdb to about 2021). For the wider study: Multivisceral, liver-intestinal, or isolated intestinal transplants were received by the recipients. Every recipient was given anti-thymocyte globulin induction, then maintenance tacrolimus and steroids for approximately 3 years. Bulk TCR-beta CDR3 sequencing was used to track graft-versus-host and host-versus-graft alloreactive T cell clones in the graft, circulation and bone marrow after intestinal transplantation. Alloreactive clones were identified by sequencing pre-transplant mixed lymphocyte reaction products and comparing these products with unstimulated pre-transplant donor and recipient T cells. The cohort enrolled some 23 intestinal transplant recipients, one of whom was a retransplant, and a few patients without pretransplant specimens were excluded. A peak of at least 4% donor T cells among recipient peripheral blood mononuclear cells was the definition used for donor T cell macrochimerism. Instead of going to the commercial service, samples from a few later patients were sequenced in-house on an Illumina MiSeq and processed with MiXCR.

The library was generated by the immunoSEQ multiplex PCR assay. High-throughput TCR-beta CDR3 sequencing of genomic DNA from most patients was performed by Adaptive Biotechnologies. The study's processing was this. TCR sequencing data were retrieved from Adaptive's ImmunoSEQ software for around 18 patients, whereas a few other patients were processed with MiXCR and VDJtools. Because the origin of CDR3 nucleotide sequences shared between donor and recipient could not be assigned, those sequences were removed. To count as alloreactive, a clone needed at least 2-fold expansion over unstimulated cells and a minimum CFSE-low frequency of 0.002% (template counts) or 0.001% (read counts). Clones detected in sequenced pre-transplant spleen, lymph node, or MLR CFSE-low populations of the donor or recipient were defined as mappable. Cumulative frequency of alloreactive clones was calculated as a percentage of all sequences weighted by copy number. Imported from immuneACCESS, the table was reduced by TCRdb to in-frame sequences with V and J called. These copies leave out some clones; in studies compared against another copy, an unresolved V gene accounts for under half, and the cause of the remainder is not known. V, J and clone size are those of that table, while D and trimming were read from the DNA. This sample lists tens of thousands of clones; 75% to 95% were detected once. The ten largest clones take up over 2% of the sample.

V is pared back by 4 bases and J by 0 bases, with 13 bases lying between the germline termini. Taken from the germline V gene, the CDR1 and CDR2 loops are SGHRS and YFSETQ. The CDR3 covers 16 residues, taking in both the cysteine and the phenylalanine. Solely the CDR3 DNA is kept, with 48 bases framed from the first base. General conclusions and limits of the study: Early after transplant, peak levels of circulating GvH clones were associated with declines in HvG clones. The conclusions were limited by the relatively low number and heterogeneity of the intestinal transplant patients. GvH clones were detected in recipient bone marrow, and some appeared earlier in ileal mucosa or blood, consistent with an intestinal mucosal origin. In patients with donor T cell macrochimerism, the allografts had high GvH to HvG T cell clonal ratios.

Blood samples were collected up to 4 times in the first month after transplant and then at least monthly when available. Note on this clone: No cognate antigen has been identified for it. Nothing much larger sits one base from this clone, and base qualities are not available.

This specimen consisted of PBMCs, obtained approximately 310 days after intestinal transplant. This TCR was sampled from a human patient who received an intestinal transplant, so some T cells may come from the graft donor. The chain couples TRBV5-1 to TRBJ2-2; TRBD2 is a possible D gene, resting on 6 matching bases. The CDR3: CASSPLGGSNTGELFF. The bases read TGCGCCAGCAGCCCGTTGGGGGGATCGAACACCGGGGAGCTGTTTTTT. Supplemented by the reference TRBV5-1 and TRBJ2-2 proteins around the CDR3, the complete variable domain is KAGVTQTPRYLIKTRGQQVTLSCSPISGHRSVSWYQQTPGQGLQFLFEYFSETQRNKGNFPGRFSGRQFSNSRSEMNVSTLELGDSALYLCASSPLGGSNTGELFFGEGSRLTVL.